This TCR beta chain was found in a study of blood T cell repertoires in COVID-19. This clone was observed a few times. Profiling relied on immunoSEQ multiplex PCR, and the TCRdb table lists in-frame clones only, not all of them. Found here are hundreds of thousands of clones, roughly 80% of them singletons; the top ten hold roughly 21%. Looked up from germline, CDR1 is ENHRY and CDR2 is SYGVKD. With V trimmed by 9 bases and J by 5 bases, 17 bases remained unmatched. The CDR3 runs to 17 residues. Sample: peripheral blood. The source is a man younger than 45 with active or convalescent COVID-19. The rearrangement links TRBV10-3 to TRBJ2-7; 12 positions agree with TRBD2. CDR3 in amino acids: CAISRQLTSGGLDEQYF. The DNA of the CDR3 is TGTGCCATTTCCAGACAATTGACTAGCGGGGGTCTGGACGAGCAGTACTTC.